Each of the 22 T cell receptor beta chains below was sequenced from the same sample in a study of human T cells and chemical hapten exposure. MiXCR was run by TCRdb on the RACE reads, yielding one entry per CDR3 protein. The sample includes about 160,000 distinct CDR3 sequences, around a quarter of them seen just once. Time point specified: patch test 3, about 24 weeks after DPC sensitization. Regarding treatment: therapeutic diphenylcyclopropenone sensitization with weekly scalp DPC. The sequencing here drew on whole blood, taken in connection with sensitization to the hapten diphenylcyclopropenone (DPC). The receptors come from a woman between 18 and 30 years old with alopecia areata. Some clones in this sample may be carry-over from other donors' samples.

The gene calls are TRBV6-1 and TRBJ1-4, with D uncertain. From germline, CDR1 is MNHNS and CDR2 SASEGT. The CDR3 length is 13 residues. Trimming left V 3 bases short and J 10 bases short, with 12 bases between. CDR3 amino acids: CASSDTNLGKLFF. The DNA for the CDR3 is TGTGCCAGCAGTGATACCAACTTGGGAAAACTGTTTTTT.

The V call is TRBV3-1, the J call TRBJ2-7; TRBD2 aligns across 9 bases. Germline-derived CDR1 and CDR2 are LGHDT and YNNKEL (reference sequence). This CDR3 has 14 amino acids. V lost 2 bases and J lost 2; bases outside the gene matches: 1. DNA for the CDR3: TGTGCCAGCAGCCAACAGCGGGAGGCCTACGAGCAGTACTTC. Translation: CASSQQREAYEQYF.

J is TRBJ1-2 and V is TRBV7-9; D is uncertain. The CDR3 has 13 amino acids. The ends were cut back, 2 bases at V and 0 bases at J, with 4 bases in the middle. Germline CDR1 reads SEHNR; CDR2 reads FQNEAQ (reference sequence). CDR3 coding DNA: TGTGCCAGCAGCTTAAAACCTAACTATGGCTACACCTTC. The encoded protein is CASSLKPNYGYTF.

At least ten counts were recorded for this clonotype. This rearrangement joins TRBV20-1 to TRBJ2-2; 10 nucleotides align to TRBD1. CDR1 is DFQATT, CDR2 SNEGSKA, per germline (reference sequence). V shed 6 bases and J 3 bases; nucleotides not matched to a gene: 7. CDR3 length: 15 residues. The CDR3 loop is CSAKSGTGDTGELFF. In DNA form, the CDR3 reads TGCAGTGCAAAATCCGGGACAGGGGACACCGGGGAGCTGTTTTTT.

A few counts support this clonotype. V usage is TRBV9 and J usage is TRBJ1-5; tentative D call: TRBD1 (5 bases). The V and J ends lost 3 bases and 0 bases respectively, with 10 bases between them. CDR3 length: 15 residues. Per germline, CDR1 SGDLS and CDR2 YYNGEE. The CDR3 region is CASSGGANSNQPQHF. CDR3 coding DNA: TGTGCCAGCAGCGGGGGCGCAAATAGCAATCAGCCCCAGCATTTT.

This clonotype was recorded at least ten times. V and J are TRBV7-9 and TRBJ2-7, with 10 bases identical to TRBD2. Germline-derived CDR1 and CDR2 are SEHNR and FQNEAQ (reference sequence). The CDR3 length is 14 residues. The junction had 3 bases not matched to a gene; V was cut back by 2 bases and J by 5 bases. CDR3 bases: TGTGCCAGCAGCTTAAGCGGGGGGGCCCACGAGCAGTACTTC. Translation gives CASSLSGGAHEQYF.

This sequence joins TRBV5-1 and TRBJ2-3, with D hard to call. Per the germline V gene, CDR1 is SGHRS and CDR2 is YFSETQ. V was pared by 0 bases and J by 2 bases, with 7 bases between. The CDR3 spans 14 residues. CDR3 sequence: CASSLDSDTDTQYF. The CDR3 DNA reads TGCGCCAGCAGCTTGGACAGTGACACAGATACGCAGTATTTT. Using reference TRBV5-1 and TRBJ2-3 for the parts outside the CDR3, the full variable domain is KAGVTQTPRYLIKTRGQQVTLSCSPISGHRSVSWYQQTPGQGLQFLFEYFSETQRNKGNFPGRFSGRQFSNSRSEMNVSTLELGDSALYLCASSLDSDTDTQYFGPGTRLTVL.

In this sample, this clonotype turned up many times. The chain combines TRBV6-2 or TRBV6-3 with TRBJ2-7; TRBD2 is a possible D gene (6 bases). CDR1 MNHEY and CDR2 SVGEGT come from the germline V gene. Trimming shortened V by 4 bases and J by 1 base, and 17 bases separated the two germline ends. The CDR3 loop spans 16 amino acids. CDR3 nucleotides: TGTGCCAGCAGTTTCCCGCTAGCGAGGCGATCCTACGAGCAGTACTTC. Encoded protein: CASSFPLARRSYEQYF.

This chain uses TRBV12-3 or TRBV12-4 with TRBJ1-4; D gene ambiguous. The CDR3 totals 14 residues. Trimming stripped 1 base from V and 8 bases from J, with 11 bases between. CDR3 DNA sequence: TGTGCCAGCAGTTTAGTTGGGCATGGGGAAAAACTGTTTTTT. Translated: CASSLVGHGEKLFF.

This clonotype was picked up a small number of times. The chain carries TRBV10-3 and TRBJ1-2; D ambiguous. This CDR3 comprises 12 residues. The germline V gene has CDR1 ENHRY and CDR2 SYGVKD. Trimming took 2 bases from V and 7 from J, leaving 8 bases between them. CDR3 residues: CAISEQGSGYTF. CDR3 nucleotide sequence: TGTGCCATCAGTGAGCAAGGATCTGGCTACACCTTC.

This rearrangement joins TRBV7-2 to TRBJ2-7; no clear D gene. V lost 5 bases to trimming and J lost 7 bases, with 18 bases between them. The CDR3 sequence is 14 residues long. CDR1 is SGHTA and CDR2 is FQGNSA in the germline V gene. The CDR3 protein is CASSRIESGEEQYF. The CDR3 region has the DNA TGTGCCAGCAGCCGTATAGAGTCTGGTGAAGAGCAGTACTTC.

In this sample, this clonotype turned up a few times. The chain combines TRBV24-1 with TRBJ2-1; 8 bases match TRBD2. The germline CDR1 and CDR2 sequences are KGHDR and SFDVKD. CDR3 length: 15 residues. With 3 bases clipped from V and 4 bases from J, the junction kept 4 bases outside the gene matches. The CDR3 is CATSDNGGGYNEQFF. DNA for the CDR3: TGTGCCACCAGTGATAACGGGGGGGGGTACAATGAGCAGTTCTTC.

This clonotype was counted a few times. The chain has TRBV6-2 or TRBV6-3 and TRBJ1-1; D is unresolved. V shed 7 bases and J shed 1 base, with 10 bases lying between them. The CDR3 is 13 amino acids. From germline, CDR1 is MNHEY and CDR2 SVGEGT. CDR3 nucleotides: TGTGCCAGCACCCCCAAGGAGAACACTGAAGCTTTCTTT. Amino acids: CASTPKENTEAFF.

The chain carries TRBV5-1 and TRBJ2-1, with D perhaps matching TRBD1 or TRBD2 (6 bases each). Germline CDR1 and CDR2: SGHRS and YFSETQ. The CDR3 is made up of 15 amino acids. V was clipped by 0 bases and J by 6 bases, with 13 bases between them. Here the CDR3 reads CASSLEGGPVNEQFF. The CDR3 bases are TGCGCCAGCAGCTTGGAAGGGGGGCCGGTCAATGAGCAGTTCTTC.

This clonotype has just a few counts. Here the CDR3 reads CASSFKNEQFF. The DNA for the CDR3 is TGTGCCAGCAGTTTCAAGAATGAGCAGTTCTTC. The chain combines TRBV6-6 with TRBJ2-1; no clear D. This CDR3 is built from 11 residues. V was pared by 4 bases and J by 7 bases, with 5 bases between. Germline V CDR1 and CDR2: MNHNY, SVGAGI (reference sequence).

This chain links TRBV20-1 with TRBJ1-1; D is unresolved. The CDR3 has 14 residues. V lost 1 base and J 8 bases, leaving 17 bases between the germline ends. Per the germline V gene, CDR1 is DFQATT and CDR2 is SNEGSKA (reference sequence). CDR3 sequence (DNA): TGCAGTGCTAGAGGGGAGCGAGGGTCTTTAGAAGCTTTCTTT. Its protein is CSARGERGSLEAFF.

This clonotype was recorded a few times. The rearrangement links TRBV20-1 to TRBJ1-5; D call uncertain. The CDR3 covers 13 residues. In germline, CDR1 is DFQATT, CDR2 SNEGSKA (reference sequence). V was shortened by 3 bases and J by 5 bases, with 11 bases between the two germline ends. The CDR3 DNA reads TGCAGTGCTAGCTTGGCTCGGTATCAGCCCCAGCATTTT. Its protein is CSASLARYQPQHF.

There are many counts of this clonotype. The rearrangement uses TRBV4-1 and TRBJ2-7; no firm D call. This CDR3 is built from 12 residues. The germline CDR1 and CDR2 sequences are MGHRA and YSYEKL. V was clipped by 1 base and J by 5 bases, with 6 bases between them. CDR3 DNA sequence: TGCGCCAGCAGCCAAGGGGCCGACGAGCAGTACTTC. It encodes CASSQGADEQYF.

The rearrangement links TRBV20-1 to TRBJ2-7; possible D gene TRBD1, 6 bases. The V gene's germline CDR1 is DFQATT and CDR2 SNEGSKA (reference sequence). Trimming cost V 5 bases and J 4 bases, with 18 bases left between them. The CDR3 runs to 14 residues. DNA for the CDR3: TGCAGTGCTTCCCGCGGACAGACCGAGTACGAGCAGTACTTC. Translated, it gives CSASRGQTEYEQYF.

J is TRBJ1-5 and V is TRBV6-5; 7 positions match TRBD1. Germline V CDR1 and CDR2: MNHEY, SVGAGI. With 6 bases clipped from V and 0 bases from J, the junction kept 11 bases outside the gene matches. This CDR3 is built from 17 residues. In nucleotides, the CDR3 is TGTGCCAGCAGCCCCGACCCGACAGGGTATAGCAATCAGCCCCAGCATTTT. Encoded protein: CASSPDPTGYSNQPQHF.

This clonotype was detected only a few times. This chain's CDR3 is CASLSAGGEDGYTF. CDR3 DNA: TGTGCCAGCCTCTCAGCAGGGGGCGAGGATGGCTACACCTTC. The chain carries TRBV12-3 or TRBV12-4 and TRBJ1-2; 8 bases align to TRBD1. The CDR3 runs to 14 residues. V shed 8 bases and J 6 bases; nucleotides not matched to a gene: 11.

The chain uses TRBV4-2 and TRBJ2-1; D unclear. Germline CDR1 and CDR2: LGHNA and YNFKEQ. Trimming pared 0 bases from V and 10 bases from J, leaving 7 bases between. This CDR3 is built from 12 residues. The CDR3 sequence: CASSQDVREQFF. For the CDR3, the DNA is TGTGCCAGCAGCCAAGATGTCAGGGAGCAGTTCTTC.